Sequencing of this T cell receptor beta chain was carried out in a study of blood T cell repertoires in COVID-19. This CDR3 region has 14 residues. Trimming took off 4 bases at V and 6 bases at J, with 13 bases between the two ends. Per the germline V gene, CDR1 is LGHNT and CDR2 is FRNRAP. Original processing methods: How many nucleated cells were present was estimated from reference gene primer amplification. Clones were sequenced by immunoSEQ multiplex PCR, and TCRdb holds only the in-frame ones, with some missing. V, J and clone size are those of that table, while D and trimming were read from the DNA. Found here are about 150,000 clones, 70% to 85% of them singletons; the top ten hold more than 7.5%.

Sequencing was carried out using peripheral blood. The chain has TRBV12-5 and TRBJ2-1; D gene unclear. This TCR was recovered from a woman between 45 and 60 years old with acute or convalescent COVID-19. CDR3 region: CASGSLRLTNEQFF. The DNA of the CDR3 is TGTGCTAGTGGTTCGTTAAGACTCACCAATGAGCAGTTCTTC. Full variable domain (missing parts from reference TRBV12-5 and TRBJ2-1): DARVTQTPRHKVTEMGQEVTMRCQPILGHNTVFWYRQTMMQGLELLAYFRNRAPLDDSGMPKDRFSAEMPDATLATLKIQPSEPRDSAVYFCASGSLRLTNEQFFGPGTRLTVL.